Presented here are 30 T cell receptor beta chains from one specimen sequenced in a study of early T cells in non-severe SARS-CoV-2 infection. In TCRdb, the 5' RACE reads were re-called with MiXCR into one record per CDR3 protein. The data hold 69,000 or so distinct CDR3 sequences, with about 10% observed a single time. Sequencing was done on a sample of whole blood. The receptor set was obtained from an adult who was a healthcare worker with PCR-confirmed SARS-CoV-2 infection or an uninfected control (not recorded which).

The rearrangement joins TRBV5-5 to TRBJ2-7, with TRBD2 as a possible D gene (6 bases). Germline assignment: CDR1 SGHKS and CDR2 YYEKEE (reference sequence). V was clipped by 5 bases and J by 0 bases, with 24 bases between them. The length of the CDR3 is 18 residues. This CDR3 is CASSPRTGGEYRSYEQYF. Here the CDR3 DNA reads TGTGCCAGCAGTCCCCGGACCGGCGGGGAGTACCGCTCCTACGAGCAGTACTTC.

The table lists this clonotype with a few counts. The chain joins TRBV5-1 to TRBJ1-1; D possibly corresponds to TRBD1 (5 bases). This CDR3 is 12 amino acids long. From germline, CDR1 is SGHRS and CDR2 YFSETQ. V was shortened by 4 bases and J by 7 bases, with 11 bases between the two germline ends. CDR3: CASSDKRGEAFF. The CDR3, as DNA: TGCGCCAGCAGCGATAAAAGGGGTGAAGCTTTCTTT.

The V gene is TRBV2, the J gene TRBJ2-5, with D possibly matching TRBD2 (5 bases). The ends were cut back, 8 bases at V and 3 bases at J, with 16 bases in the middle. This CDR3 comprises 14 residues. From germline, CDR1 is SNHLY and CDR2 FYNNEI. CDR3 sequence: CASGVEATEETQYF. CDR3 nucleotide sequence: TGTGCCAGCGGGGTGGAGGCTACCGAAGAGACCCAGTACTTC.

This clonotype was seen ten or more times. The chain links TRBV20-1 to TRBJ1-5, with D maybe TRBD1 (6 bases). This CDR3 is built from 12 residues. CDR1 is DFQATT, CDR2 SNEGSKA, per germline (reference sequence). The ends were cut back, 5 bases at V and 7 bases at J, with 12 bases in the middle. The CDR3 region is CSASQGLQPQHF. The CDR3 DNA reads TGCAGTGCTTCACAGGGTCTGCAGCCCCAGCATTTT.

This chain uses TRBV7-9 with TRBJ2-7; D is unclear. In germline, CDR1 is SEHNR, CDR2 FQNEAQ (reference sequence). The length of the CDR3 is 12 residues. The V end lost 0 bases, the J end lost 3 bases, and 3 bases lay between the germline ends. The CDR3 spells CASSLANYEQYF. CDR3 DNA sequence: TGTGCCAGCAGCTTAGCGAACTACGAGCAGTACTTC.

V usage is TRBV11-2 and J usage is TRBJ2-6; no clear D. The CDR3 extends over 15 amino acids. Germline V lookup: CDR1 SGHAT, CDR2 FQNNGV. Trimming pared 0 bases from V and 2 bases from J, leaving 5 bases between. The CDR3 loop reads CASSLDWAGANVLTF. CDR3 DNA sequence: TGTGCCAGCAGCTTAGATTGGGCTGGGGCCAACGTCCTGACTTTC.

This rearrangement joins TRBV29-1 to TRBJ2-1; D gene ambiguous. Trimming took off 2 bases at V and 6 bases at J, with 14 bases between the two ends. The CDR3 runs to 14 residues. Per the germline V gene, CDR1 is SQVTM and CDR2 is ANQGSEA. The CDR3 protein is CSVETQSPGNEQFF. The CDR3 DNA reads TGCAGCGTTGAAACACAGTCCCCCGGCAATGAGCAGTTCTTC.

This clonotype came up a few times. The CDR3: CASSLGGSTYNEQFF. The DNA for the CDR3 is TGTGCCAGCAGCTTAGGCGGGAGCACCTACAATGAGCAGTTCTTC. The chain has TRBV7-2 and TRBJ2-1; 7 nucleotides line up with TRBD2. V shed 1 base and J 2 bases; nucleotides not matched to a gene: 2. CDR3 length equals 15 residues. Germline V gene lookup returns CDR1 SGHTA and CDR2 FQGNSA.

This clonotype has only a few counts. V usage is TRBV18 and J usage is TRBJ2-1, with TRBD2 identical over 10 bases. The CDR3 covers 20 residues. Germline loops: CDR1 KGHSH, CDR2 LQKENI. J was trimmed by 0 bases and V by 4 bases; bases with no gene match: 15. Here the CDR3 DNA reads TGTGCCAGCTCACTTTCTTGGACTAGCGGAGCCCTAACCTCCTACAATGAGCAGTTCTTC. Translation gives CASSLSWTSGALTSYNEQFF.

The CDR3 loop reads CASSRAGDRASYEQYF. CDR3 nucleotides: TGTGCCAGTAGCAGGGCGGGGGACAGGGCCTCCTACGAGCAGTACTTC. V usage is TRBV19 and J usage is TRBJ2-7; TRBD1 aligns across 9 bases. V dropped 6 bases and J dropped 0; count of bases not matched to a gene: 9. This CDR3 is 16 amino acids long. The germline V gene encodes CDR1 LNHDA and CDR2 SQIVND (reference sequence).

This clonotype was recorded at least ten times. This sequence joins TRBV28 and TRBJ1-2; 11 positions agree with TRBD1. V was clipped by 6 bases and J by 5 bases; unmatched bases: 5. The CDR3 is made up of 14 amino acids. Germline V gene lookup returns CDR1 MDHEN and CDR2 SYDVKM. The CDR3 reads CASRGQGAGYGYTF. The CDR3 nucleotides read TGTGCCAGCAGAGGACAGGGGGCGGGTTATGGCTACACCTTC.

This clonotype was recorded many times. This chain links TRBV6-6 with TRBJ2-3; no reliable D call. Germline CDR1 and CDR2: MNHNY and SVGAGI (reference sequence). V gave up 6 bases and J gave up 3 bases, with 7 bases separating them. The CDR3 is 12 amino acids. The CDR3 bases are TGTGCCAGCAGGCACGGGACAGATACGCAGTATTTT. Protein product: CASRHGTDTQYF.

There are a few counts of this clonotype. This sequence joins TRBV20-1 and TRBJ1-2; no reliable D call. The V end lost 6 bases, the J end lost 4 bases, and 15 bases lay between the germline ends. The CDR3 loop spans 13 amino acids. Germline V gene data show CDR1 as DFQATT and CDR2 as SNEGSKA (reference sequence). The CDR3 reads CSARPRGFYGYTF. The CDR3, as DNA: TGCAGTGCACGCCCCAGAGGGTTCTATGGCTACACCTTC.

This clonotype was picked up a small number of times. CDR3 nucleotide sequence: TGTGCCAGCAGTTTCATGGGACGGGAAGGCTACACCTTC. This codes for CASSFMGREGYTF. The chain links TRBV27 to TRBJ1-2; weak D call: TRBD1 (5 bases). The germline V and J ends were trimmed by 3 bases and 8 bases, with 13 bases remaining between them. The CDR3 is 13 amino acids. From germline, CDR1 is MNHEY and CDR2 SMNVEV (reference sequence).

The CDR3 sequence: CSVYGQGGTEAFF. The CDR3 coding sequence is TGCAGCGTCTATGGGCAGGGAGGGACTGAAGCTTTCTTT. The V and J genes are TRBV29-1 and TRBJ1-1; possibly TRBD1 for D (5 bases). Trimming shortened V by 6 bases and J by 5 bases, and 16 bases separated the two germline ends. Germline-derived CDR1 and CDR2 are SQVTM and ANQGSEA. The CDR3 loop spans 13 amino acids.

This clonotype was counted at least ten times. The chain employs TRBV12-3 or TRBV12-4 and TRBJ2-3; D gene unclear. V lost 8 bases to trimming and J lost 2 bases, with 11 bases between them. CDR3 size: 13 residues. The CDR3 loop is CASLKGPTDTQYF. Written as DNA, the CDR3 is TGTGCCAGCCTAAAGGGCCCCACAGATACGCAGTATTTT.

This clonotype was picked up a small number of times. The rearrangement uses TRBV11-2 and TRBJ1-1, with 10 positions matching TRBD1. V was pared by 2 bases and J by 11 bases, with 14 bases of the junction left unmatched. This CDR3 comprises 16 residues. Per the germline V gene, CDR1 is SGHAT and CDR2 is FQNNGV. CDR3 in amino acids: CASSLFPDRGSGGAFF. CDR3 sequence (DNA): TGTGCCAGCAGCTTATTTCCGGACAGGGGGAGTGGAGGGGCTTTCTTT.

As to this clonotype: This may be a read error, as it is one base from a much larger clone. This chain uses TRBV5-1 with TRBJ1-6; possibly TRBD1 for D (6 bases). Germline loops: CDR1 SGHRS, CDR2 YFSETQ. The CDR3 contains 17 residues. The CDR3 spells CASSLDGRGTSNSPFHF. Written as DNA, the CDR3 is TGCGCCAGCAGCTTGGATGGCAGGGGAACCTCTAATTCACCCTTCCACTTT.

This clonotype was counted at least ten times. The chain combines TRBV4-2 with TRBJ1-4; D perhaps matches TRBD1 (5 bases). CDR1 is LGHNA and CDR2 is YNFKEQ in the germline V gene. V was pared by 5 bases and J by 3 bases, with 13 bases between. The CDR3 spans 15 residues. The CDR3 region is CASSKRGNSNEKLFF. DNA of the CDR3: TGTGCCAGCAGCAAAAGGGGAAATTCTAATGAAAAACTGTTTTTT.

This clonotype has a count of ten or more. The chain has TRBV11-3 and TRBJ2-2, with 11 bases identical to TRBD2. The CDR3 has 19 amino acids. J lost 1 base, V lost 1 base, and 8 bases had no gene match. From germline, CDR1 is SGHNT and CDR2 YENEEA. CDR3 nucleotide sequence: TGTGCCAGCAGCTTAGTTTTCCTAGCGGGAGGTTTGAACACCGGGGAGCTGTTTTTT. Translation gives CASSLVFLAGGLNTGELFF.

Ten or more counts support this clonotype. V usage is TRBV3-1 and J usage is TRBJ1-2, with 9 bases that match TRBD1. Germline values: CDR1 LGHDT, CDR2 YNNKEL (reference sequence). The CDR3 covers 18 residues. Trimming at V came to 0 bases and at J to 2 bases, leaving 10 bases not matched to a gene. The DNA of the CDR3 is TGTGCCAGCAGCCAAGAAGGCCCCGAAGGGACAGGGAACTATGGCTACACCTTC. Translation: CASSQEGPEGTGNYGYTF.

This clonotype was counted only a few times. This rearrangement joins TRBV21-1 to TRBJ2-5; no DNA check was done on the table's D call, TRBD1. TRBV21-1 is reported as a pseudogene. The CDR3 is 14 amino acids. CDR3 nucleotide sequence: TGTGCCAGCAGCAAAGCGCTTGGGGACGAGACCCAGTACTTC. Its protein product is CASSKALGDETQYF.

This clonotype has just a few counts. The chain recombines TRBV6-2 or TRBV6-3 with TRBJ2-1; perhaps TRBD2 as D (6 bases). V gave up 4 bases and J gave up 9 bases, with 13 bases separating them. From germline, CDR1 is MNHEY and CDR2 SVGEGT. This CDR3 is built from 13 residues. CDR3 sequence (DNA): TGTGCCAGCAGTTTACTCGGGGGAAGTGAGCAGTTCTTC. Translated, it gives CASSLLGGSEQFF.

There are a few counts of this clonotype. The genes are TRBV19 and TRBJ1-4; TRBD1 aligns across 10 bases. V shed 6 bases, J shed 6 bases, and the junction held 4 bases outside the gene matches. CDR1 and CDR2 (germline): LNHDA, SQIVND (reference sequence). This CDR3 contains 14 residues. The DNA of the CDR3 is TGTGCCAGTAGCACCGGGACAGGGGATGAAAAACTGTTTTTT. It translates to CASSTGTGDEKLFF.

This chain uses TRBV7-9 with TRBJ2-7; D gene uncertain. Germline V lookup: CDR1 SEHNR, CDR2 FQNEAQ (reference sequence). The CDR3 totals 14 residues. V was shortened by 5 bases and J by 5 bases, with 16 bases between the two germline ends. CDR3 amino acids: CASSERSQSNEQYF. Here the CDR3 DNA reads TGTGCCAGCAGCGAACGTTCACAGTCCAACGAGCAGTACTTC.

Ten or more counts support this clonotype. The gene calls are TRBV30 and TRBJ2-3; D ambiguous. Trimming shortened V by 3 bases and J by 7 bases, and 29 bases separated the two germline ends. The CDR3 extends over 18 amino acids. Germline V gives CDR1 GTSNPN, CDR2 SVGIG (reference sequence). CDR3 residues: CAWSSIFKGRDIHYTQYF. The CDR3 DNA reads TGTGCCTGGAGCTCTATATTTAAGGGCCGCGACATACACTATACGCAGTATTTT.

The sample holds many counts of this clonotype. CDR3 in amino acids: CASSLSSGSRDTQYF. The DNA of the CDR3 is TGTGCCAGCAGCTTGAGTAGCGGGAGTAGAGATACGCAGTATTTT. The chain uses TRBV5-4 and TRBJ2-3; 9 nucleotides agree with TRBD2. CDR3 length: 15 residues. CDR1 is SGHNT and CDR2 is YYREEE in the germline V gene (reference sequence). The V and J ends lost 1 base and 5 bases, in that order; junction bases with no gene match: 5.

This clonotype was picked up many times. The chain is built from TRBV6-1 and TRBJ1-5; 10 bases line up with TRBD1. The CDR3 runs 13 residues. The junction had 3 bases not matched to a gene; V was cut back by 8 bases and J by 5 bases. The germline V gene encodes CDR1 MNHNS and CDR2 SASEGT. The CDR3 spells CASGGTGDQPQHF. CDR3 DNA: TGTGCCAGCGGCGGGACAGGGGATCAGCCCCAGCATTTT.

Here the CDR3 DNA reads TGTGCCTGCCGGAACTTTCAAGAGACCCAGTACTTC. Translated, it gives CACRNFQETQYF. V gene TRBV6-1 combines with J gene TRBJ2-5, with unresolved D. Germline V gives CDR1 MNHNS, CDR2 SASEGT. This CDR3 comprises 12 residues. The V end was cut by 11 bases, the J end by 2 bases, with 12 bases between.

This clonotype appeared many times. The V gene is TRBV18, the J gene TRBJ2-2; the D gene is possibly TRBD1 (6 bases). From germline, CDR1 is KGHSH and CDR2 LQKENI. V was pared by 2 bases and J by 2 bases, with 15 bases between. The CDR3 spans 17 residues. The chain's CDR3 is CASSPTYREINTGELFF. CDR3 DNA sequence: TGTGCCAGCTCACCAACGTACAGGGAAATAAACACCGGGGAGCTGTTTTTT.